The clone carrying this TCR beta chain turned up a few times. Its specificity is not known. Germline CDR1 and CDR2: LGHNA and YSLEER. V gave up 5 bases and J gave up 12 bases, with 16 bases separating them. CDR3 size: 12 residues. MiXCR, run by TCRdb on the RT-PCR reads, gives a single entry per CDR3 protein. The table lists over 650,000 distinct CDR3 sequences, approximately 18% of them singletons. The sample belongs to a study of response to subunit inactivated influenza vaccine. Study-wide results and caveats: Authors suggested each seasonal influenza vaccination recruits few new T cells.

This receptor was identified in a man in his fifties or sixties who received an inactivated influenza vaccine. The sequenced sample was PBMCs from blood, obtained about 5 days after vaccination. The chain is built from TRBV4-3 and TRBJ1-1; TRBD1 is a possible D gene (5 bases). The CDR3 DNA reads TGCGCCAGCAGCGGGAGCGCCAGGGATACTTTCTTT. Its translation: CASSGSARDTFF.